The rows below give T cell receptor beta chains drawn from one sample of a study of patients and donors after allogeneic stem cell transplantation. TCRdb used MiXCR to reprocess the RT-PCR reads, holding one entry per CDR3 protein. The table shows 800,000 to 1,000,000 distinct CDR3 sequences, with around 17% occurring only once. The sample was blood, either unsorted or a sorted T cell fraction (not recorded which). Receptors were obtained from a human donor who was either an allogeneic HSCT recipient or a stem cell or donor lymphocyte infusion donor (not recorded which). It is not recorded whose cells these are; they may come from a transplant donor. CDR3s include the opening cysteine and the closing phenylalanine or tryptophan. Fields, in order: D gene, J gene, V gene, CDR3 protein. D genes are given only for firm matches.

d_gene: .; j_gene: TRBJ2-3; v_gene: TRBV4-3; CDR3aa: CASSQEFTRTRTDTQYF
d_gene: .; j_gene: TRBJ2-7; v_gene: TRBV7-2; CDR3aa: CASSLQRSLAYEQYF
d_gene: TRBD2; j_gene: TRBJ2-1; v_gene: TRBV9; CDR3aa: CASSPRSGLAIPNEQFF
d_gene: TRBD2; j_gene: TRBJ2-3; v_gene: TRBV29-1; CDR3aa: CSTGTSGSTDTQYF
d_gene: TRBD1; j_gene: TRBJ1-1; v_gene: TRBV10-3; CDR3aa: CAIRGQGGTEAFF
d_gene: TRBD2; j_gene: TRBJ2-2; v_gene: TRBV7-9; CDR3aa: CASSKTSGPQHTGELFF
d_gene: .; j_gene: TRBJ2-6; v_gene: TRBV4-3; CDR3aa: CASSQEMSGANVLTF
d_gene: .; j_gene: TRBJ2-1; v_gene: TRBV18; CDR3aa: CASSPPLGFSDEQFF
d_gene: TRBD2; j_gene: TRBJ2-1; v_gene: TRBV3-1; CDR3aa: CASSLASGSNEQFF
d_gene: .; j_gene: TRBJ1-2; v_gene: TRBV12-3/TRBV12-4; CDR3aa: CASSADSASYGYTF
d_gene: TRBD2; j_gene: TRBJ2-1; v_gene: TRBV6-1; CDR3aa: CASSVGLAGGPFRNEQFF
d_gene: .; j_gene: TRBJ1-1; v_gene: TRBV5-1; CDR3aa: CASSLGPGSTEAFF
d_gene: .; j_gene: TRBJ2-5; v_gene: TRBV14; CDR3aa: CASSQEGMGTQYF
d_gene: .; j_gene: TRBJ1-1; v_gene: TRBV6-5; CDR3aa: CASSYRGVDDTEAFF
d_gene: .; j_gene: TRBJ2-7; v_gene: TRBV5-5; CDR3aa: CASIPTATYEQYF
d_gene: TRBD1; j_gene: TRBJ2-2; v_gene: TRBV24-1; CDR3aa: CATSDFEGATGELFF
d_gene: .; j_gene: TRBJ1-2; v_gene: TRBV12-3/TRBV12-4; CDR3aa: CASSLGPFGGYTF
d_gene: .; j_gene: TRBJ1-2; v_gene: TRBV29-1; CDR3aa: CSFDGYGYTF
d_gene: TRBD1; j_gene: TRBJ2-3; v_gene: TRBV29-1; CDR3aa: CSSRGTGERTDTQYF
d_gene: TRBD1; j_gene: TRBJ1-1; v_gene: TRBV20-1; CDR3aa: CSSTTHRQGAGTEAFF
d_gene: TRBD1; j_gene: TRBJ2-3; v_gene: TRBV2; CDR3aa: CASRVTGGYADTQYF
d_gene: TRBD2; j_gene: TRBJ2-1; v_gene: TRBV20-1; CDR3aa: CSARSGGVSYNEQFF
d_gene: TRBD1; j_gene: TRBJ2-3; v_gene: TRBV7-2; CDR3aa: CASSYRQGAGDTQYF
d_gene: .; j_gene: TRBJ1-1; v_gene: TRBV12-3/TRBV12-4; CDR3aa: CASSYRGVQNTEAFF
d_gene: .; j_gene: TRBJ1-5; v_gene: TRBV5-6; CDR3aa: CASSLRARTYSNQPQHF
d_gene: .; j_gene: TRBJ2-3; v_gene: TRBV29-1; CDR3aa: CSVVDTQYF
d_gene: .; j_gene: TRBJ2-7; v_gene: TRBV29-1; CDR3aa: CSVEFSSYEQYF
d_gene: TRBD2; j_gene: TRBJ2-7; v_gene: TRBV13; CDR3aa: CASSLRTSGDSSYEQYF
d_gene: .; j_gene: TRBJ1-2; v_gene: TRBV3-1; CDR3aa: CASSPAGHRGYTF
d_gene: .; j_gene: TRBJ1-2; v_gene: TRBV7-7; CDR3aa: CASSPSMGFSTYGYTF
d_gene: TRBD1; j_gene: TRBJ1-5; v_gene: TRBV3-1; CDR3aa: CASSAGGQVNQPQHF
d_gene: .; j_gene: TRBJ1-1; v_gene: TRBV6-1; CDR3aa: CASRRPSDSFTEAFF